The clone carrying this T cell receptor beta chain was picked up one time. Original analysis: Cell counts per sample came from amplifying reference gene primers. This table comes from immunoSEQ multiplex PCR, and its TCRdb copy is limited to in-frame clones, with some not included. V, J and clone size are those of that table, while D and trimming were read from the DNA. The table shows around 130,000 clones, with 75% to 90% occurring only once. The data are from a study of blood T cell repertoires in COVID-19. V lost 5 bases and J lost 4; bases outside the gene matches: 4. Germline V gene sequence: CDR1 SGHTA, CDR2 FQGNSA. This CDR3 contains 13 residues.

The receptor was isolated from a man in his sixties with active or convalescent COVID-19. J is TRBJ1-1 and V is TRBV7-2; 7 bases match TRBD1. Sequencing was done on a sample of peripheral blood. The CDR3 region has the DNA TGTGCCAGCAGCGTGACAGGGACCACTGAAGCTTTCTTT. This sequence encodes CASSVTGTTEAFF. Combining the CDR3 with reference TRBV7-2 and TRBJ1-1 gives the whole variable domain GAGVSQSPSNKVTEKGKDVELRCDPISGHTALYWYRQSLGQGLEFLIYFQGNSAPDKSGLPSDRFSAERTGGSVSTLTIQRTQQEDSAVYLCASSVTGTTEAFFGQGTRLTVV.